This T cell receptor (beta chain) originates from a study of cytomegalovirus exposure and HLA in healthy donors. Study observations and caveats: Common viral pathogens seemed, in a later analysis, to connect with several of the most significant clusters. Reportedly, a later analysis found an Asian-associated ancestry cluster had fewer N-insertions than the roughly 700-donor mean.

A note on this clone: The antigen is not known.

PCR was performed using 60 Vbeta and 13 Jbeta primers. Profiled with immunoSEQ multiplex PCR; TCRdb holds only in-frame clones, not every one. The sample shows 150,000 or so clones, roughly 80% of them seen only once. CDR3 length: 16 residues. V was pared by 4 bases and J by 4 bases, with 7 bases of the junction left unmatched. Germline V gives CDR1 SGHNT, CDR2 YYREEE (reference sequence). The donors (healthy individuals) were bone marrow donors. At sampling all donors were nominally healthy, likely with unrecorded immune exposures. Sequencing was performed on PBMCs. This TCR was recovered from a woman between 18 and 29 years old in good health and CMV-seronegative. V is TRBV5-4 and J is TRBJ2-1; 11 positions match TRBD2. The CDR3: CASSRPSGRIYNEQFF. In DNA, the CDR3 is TGTGCCAGCAGCAGACCTAGCGGGAGGATTTACAATGAGCAGTTCTTC.